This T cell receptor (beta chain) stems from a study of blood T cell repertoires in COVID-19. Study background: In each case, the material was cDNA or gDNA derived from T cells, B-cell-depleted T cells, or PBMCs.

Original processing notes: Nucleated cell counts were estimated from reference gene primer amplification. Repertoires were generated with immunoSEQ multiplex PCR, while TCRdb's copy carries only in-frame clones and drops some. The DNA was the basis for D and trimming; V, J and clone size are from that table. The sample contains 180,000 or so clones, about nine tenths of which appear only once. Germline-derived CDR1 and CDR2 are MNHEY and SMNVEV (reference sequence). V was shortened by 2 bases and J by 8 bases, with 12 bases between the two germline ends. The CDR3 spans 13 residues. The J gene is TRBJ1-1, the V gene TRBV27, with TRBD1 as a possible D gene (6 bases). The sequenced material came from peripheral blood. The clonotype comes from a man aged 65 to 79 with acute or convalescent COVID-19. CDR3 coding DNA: TGTGCCAGCAGTTTACTCGGACAGACCGAAGCTTTCTTT. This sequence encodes CASSLLGQTEAFF.